The 23 T cell receptor beta chains reported below all come from one sample, sequenced in a study of shared clonotypes between healthy human individuals. Sequencing used immunoSEQ multiplex PCR; TCRdb keeps in-frame clones, though not all of them. The data show about 2.4 million clones, with 90% to 95% seen just once and 0.11% to 0.15% held by the top ten. Sequenced material: naive CD4+ T cells sorted from blood. Subset described: CD45RA+ positively selected. The receptors here all came from a man aged 18-30 years in good health.

This clone appeared once. The gene calls are TRBV5-1 and TRBJ2-4, with D unresolved. Germline V gene data show CDR1 as SGHRS and CDR2 as YFSETQ. V dropped 1 base and J dropped 1 base, with 9 bases sitting between them. This CDR3 spans 15 amino acids. The CDR3 DNA follows: TGCGCCAGCAGCTTGAACCACGGGGCCAAAAACATTCAGTACTTC. This translates into CASSLNHGAKNIQYF.

CDR3 sequence (DNA): TGTGCCAGCAGCTTACAGGGGAGGGGTGGCTACACCTTC. Encoded protein: CASSLQGRGGYTF. The V gene is TRBV7-9, the J gene TRBJ1-2, with a tentative D call TRBD1 (6 bases). The germline V gene has CDR1 SEHNR and CDR2 FQNEAQ (reference sequence). Trimming removed 2 bases at V and 7 bases at J, with 11 bases between. There are 13 residues in the CDR3. The variable domain in full, completed from reference TRBV7-9 and TRBJ1-2, reads DTGVSQNPRHKITKRGQNVTFRCDPISEHNRLYWYRQTLGQGPEFLTYFQNEAQLEKSRLLSDRFSAERPKGSFSTLEIQRTEQGDSAMYLCASSLQGRGGYTFGSGTRLTVV.

The chain has TRBV2 and TRBJ1-4; D is uncertain. Trimming shortened V by 3 bases and J by 8 bases, and 19 bases separated the two germline ends. This CDR3 has 16 amino acids. Per germline, CDR1 SNHLY and CDR2 FYNNEI. The CDR3, as DNA: TGTGCCAGCAGTGATAGATCGTGGCAGGTAGAGGAAAAACTGTTTTTT. Translation gives CASSDRSWQVEEKLFF.

The rearrangement uses TRBV5-3 and TRBJ1-5, with a weak D call TRBD1 (5 bases). TRBV5-3 is treated as an ORF (open reading frame) with a function not yet certain. Trimming pared 2 bases from V and 6 bases from J, leaving 21 bases between. This CDR3 is 17 amino acids long. The chain's CDR3 is CARSLVQGFKQSQPQHF. The DNA for the CDR3 is TGTGCCAGAAGCTTAGTCCAGGGTTTTAAGCAGAGTCAGCCCCAGCATTTT.

V gene TRBV18 combines with J gene TRBJ2-7, with 8 bases matching TRBD2. The CDR3 is 14 residues long. The V and J ends lost 6 bases and 4 bases, in that order; junction bases with no gene match: 8. The V gene's germline CDR1 is KGHSH and CDR2 LQKENI. The CDR3, as DNA: TGTGCCAGCTCTATAGGCGGGGGGCAATACGAGCAGTACTTC. Translation gives CASSIGGGQYEQYF.

The chain is built from TRBV10-1 and TRBJ2-2; the D is unclear. The CDR3 contains 14 residues. The germline V and J ends were trimmed by 8 bases and 0 bases, with 10 bases remaining between them. Germline CDR1 and CDR2: WNHNN and SYGVQD (reference sequence). The CDR3 DNA follows: TGCGCCAGCCGTGGGAAGCCGAACACCGGGGAGCTGTTTTTT. It is translated as CASRGKPNTGELFF.

The chain joins TRBV21-1 to TRBJ2-1; the D call of TRBD1 is as the table states it, not checked on the DNA. TRBV21-1 is a recognized pseudogene. This CDR3 region has 17 residues. The CDR3 region is CASSKALRQGTYNEQFF. The DNA for the CDR3 is TGTGCCAGCAGCAAAGCGCTGAGGCAGGGAACCTACAATGAGCAGTTCTTC.

The chain joins TRBV5-1 to TRBJ2-3; D might be TRBD1 (5 bases). Germline V lookup: CDR1 SGHRS, CDR2 YFSETQ. V was trimmed by 5 bases and J by 3 bases, leaving 10 bases between them. This CDR3 is 13 amino acids long. CDR3 protein: CASRYSGTDTQYF. The CDR3 DNA sequence: TGCGCCAGCAGGTATTCAGGGACAGATACGCAGTATTTT.

The chain recombines TRBV28 with TRBJ2-2; 8 nucleotides match TRBD2. Trimming at V came to 6 bases and at J to 3 bases, leaving 18 bases not matched to a gene. CDR3 size: 19 residues. Germline V gene data show CDR1 as MDHEN and CDR2 as SYDVKM. CDR3 nucleotide sequence: TGTGCCAGCAGCCCGGGTCCGAAGCGGGGGCCACGGGACACCGGGGAGCTGTTTTTT. Amino acid sequence: CASSPGPKRGPRDTGELFF.

The chain recombines TRBV5-1 with TRBJ2-3; tentatively, D is TRBD1 (6 bases). V lost 2 bases and J lost 2, with 15 bases in between. Germline V CDR1 and CDR2: SGHRS, YFSETQ. The CDR3 runs to 16 residues. CDR3 residues: CASSLRSDRSTDTQYF. Written as DNA, the CDR3 is TGCGCCAGCAGCTTACGTTCAGACAGGTCCACAGATACGCAGTATTTT.

CDR3 DNA sequence: TGCGCCAGCAGCCCCGAAGGGCTGAGGGATACGCAGTATTTT. Protein: CASSPEGLRDTQYF. This sequence joins TRBV5-1 and TRBJ2-3; no clear D gene. Germline values: CDR1 SGHRS, CDR2 YFSETQ. V lost 4 bases and J 6 bases, leaving 15 bases between the germline ends. The CDR3 runs 14 residues. Using reference TRBV5-1 and TRBJ2-3 for the parts outside the CDR3, the full variable domain is KAGVTQTPRYLIKTRGQQVTLSCSPISGHRSVSWYQQTPGQGLQFLFEYFSETQRNKGNFPGRFSGRQFSNSRSEMNVSTLELGDSALYLCASSPEGLRDTQYFGPGTRLTVL.

J is TRBJ1-4 and V is TRBV10-3; TRBD1 might be the D (5 bases). There are 12 residues in the CDR3. Trimming pared 11 bases from V and 7 bases from J, leaving 14 bases between. Germline V CDR1 and CDR2: ENHRY, SYGVKD. CDR3 sequence (DNA): TGTGCCGTCGCGGGGGAAAGTGAAAAACTGTTTTTT. Amino acids: CAVAGESEKLFF.

This chain uses TRBV27 with TRBJ1-1; no reliable D call. From germline, CDR1 is MNHEY and CDR2 SMNVEV (reference sequence). There are 14 residues in the CDR3. Trimming removed 3 bases at V and 0 bases at J, with 8 bases between. CDR3 coding DNA: TGTGCCAGCAGTTTCGGAACTATGAACACTGAAGCTTTCTTT. Encoded protein: CASSFGTMNTEAFF.

The CDR3 here is CATGAGPSNQPQHF. CDR3 coding DNA: TGTGCCACCGGGGCAGGTCCTAGCAATCAGCCCCAGCATTTT. The J gene is TRBJ1-5, the V gene TRBV10-3; tentatively, D is TRBD1 (5 bases). V was pared by 10 bases and J by 0 bases, with 13 bases between. The CDR3 contains 14 residues. Germline V CDR1 and CDR2: ENHRY, SYGVKD.

This clone was detected a few times. The rearrangement uses TRBV2 and TRBJ1-1; 7 nucleotides line up with TRBD1. V was pared by 5 bases and J by 2 bases, with 5 bases of the junction left unmatched. CDR3 length: 14 residues. Germline lookup yields CDR1 SNHLY and CDR2 FYNNEI. The CDR3 region has the DNA TGTGCCAGCAGTCTACAGGGGCCCAACACTGAAGCTTTCTTT. Residues: CASSLQGPNTEAFF. Full variable domain (missing parts from reference TRBV2 and TRBJ1-1): EPEVTQTPSHQVTQMGQEVILRCVPISNHLYFYWYRQILGQKVEFLVSFYNNEISEKSEIFDDQFSVERPDGSNFTLKIRSTKLEDSAMYFCASSLQGPNTEAFFGQGTRLTVV.

The chain has TRBV18 and TRBJ1-4, with 7 bases matching TRBD1. CDR1 and CDR2 from the germline V gene are KGHSH and LQKENI. V was pared by 3 bases and J by 8 bases, with 9 bases of the junction left unmatched. CDR3 length: 15 residues. CDR3 residues: CASSPGEGAREKLFF. CDR3 nucleotides: TGTGCCAGCTCACCGGGAGAGGGGGCGCGGGAAAAACTGTTTTTT.

CDR3 nucleotides: TGTGCCAGCAGATTACAGGGGGCTGTGGGAGGCTACACCTTC. This encodes CASRLQGAVGGYTF. The chain has TRBV6-1 and TRBJ1-2, with 9 bases lining up with TRBD1. This CDR3 spans 14 amino acids. Trimming cost V 6 bases and J 8 bases; bases outside gene matches: 10. Germline CDR1 is MNHNS and CDR2 is SASEGT.

This clone was seen a single time. This specimen includes other DNA sequences encoding the same CDR3. The chain couples TRBV10-3 to TRBJ1-4; unclear D gene. The germline CDR1 and CDR2 sequences are ENHRY and SYGVKD. V lost 0 bases and J lost 4, with 6 bases in between. This CDR3 is 14 amino acids long. The CDR3 loop is CAISESSGNEKLFF. The CDR3 coding sequence is TGTGCCATCAGTGAGTCCAGTGGTAATGAAAAACTGTTTTTT.

In regard to this clone: Other DNA variants within this sample encode the same CDR3. The gene calls are TRBV28 and TRBJ1-2; D is undetermined. This CDR3 region has 13 residues. Germline lookup yields CDR1 MDHEN and CDR2 SYDVKM. V was clipped by 5 bases and J by 2 bases, with 9 bases between them. The CDR3 is CASSPSENYGYTF. As DNA, the CDR3 is TGTGCCAGCAGTCCATCGGAGAACTATGGCTACACCTTC.

This sequence joins TRBV11-2 and TRBJ1-1; TRBD1 matches at 9 bases. Germline V CDR1 and CDR2: SGHAT, FQNNGV. With V trimmed by 5 bases and J by 11 bases, 12 bases remained unmatched. The CDR3 length is 14 residues. Here the CDR3 DNA reads TGTGCCAGCAGCCTGGACAGGGGAGTAGGGCGGGCTTTCTTT. Translating it yields CASSLDRGVGRAFF.

V is TRBV5-1 and J is TRBJ1-1; D may be TRBD1 (5 bases). The length of the CDR3 is 15 residues. V gave up 2 bases and J gave up 1 base, with 12 bases separating them. Germline V gene data show CDR1 as SGHRS and CDR2 as YFSETQ. CDR3 region: CASSFIQGGNTEAFF. CDR3 sequence (DNA): TGCGCCAGCAGCTTCATCCAGGGAGGGAACACTGAAGCTTTCTTT. Using reference TRBV5-1 and TRBJ1-1 for the parts outside the CDR3, the full variable domain is KAGVTQTPRYLIKTRGQQVTLSCSPISGHRSVSWYQQTPGQGLQFLFEYFSETQRNKGNFPGRFSGRQFSNSRSEMNVSTLELGDSALYLCASSFIQGGNTEAFFGQGTRLTVV.

The gene calls are TRBV5-1 and TRBJ2-7; 11 bases agree with TRBD2. Germline V lookup: CDR1 SGHRS, CDR2 YFSETQ. The V segment lost 1 base and the J segment 3 bases; nucleotides outside the gene matches: 24. CDR3 size: 22 residues. CDR3 coding DNA: TGCGCCAGCAGCTTGTTAACCCGACTAGCGGGAAAAACACCCCAATTCAACTACGAGCAGTACTTC. Protein product: CASSLLTRLAGKTPQFNYEQYF.

The V and J genes are TRBV7-9 and TRBJ2-4, with D perhaps TRBD2 (6 bases). Trimming removed 4 bases from V and 3 bases from J, with 13 bases in between. There are 15 residues in the CDR3. CDR1 SEHNR and CDR2 FQNEAQ come from the germline V gene (reference sequence). The CDR3 nucleotides are TGTGCCAGCAGCTCGCAGCGGGTGAACAAAAACATTCAGTACTTC. Its protein product is CASSSQRVNKNIQYF. Looking up the rest from reference TRBV7-9 and TRBJ2-4 gives the full variable domain: DTGVSQNPRHKITKRGQNVTFRCDPISEHNRLYWYRQTLGQGPEFLTYFQNEAQLEKSRLLSDRFSAERPKGSFSTLEIQRTEQGDSAMYLCASSSQRVNKNIQYFGAGTRLSVL.